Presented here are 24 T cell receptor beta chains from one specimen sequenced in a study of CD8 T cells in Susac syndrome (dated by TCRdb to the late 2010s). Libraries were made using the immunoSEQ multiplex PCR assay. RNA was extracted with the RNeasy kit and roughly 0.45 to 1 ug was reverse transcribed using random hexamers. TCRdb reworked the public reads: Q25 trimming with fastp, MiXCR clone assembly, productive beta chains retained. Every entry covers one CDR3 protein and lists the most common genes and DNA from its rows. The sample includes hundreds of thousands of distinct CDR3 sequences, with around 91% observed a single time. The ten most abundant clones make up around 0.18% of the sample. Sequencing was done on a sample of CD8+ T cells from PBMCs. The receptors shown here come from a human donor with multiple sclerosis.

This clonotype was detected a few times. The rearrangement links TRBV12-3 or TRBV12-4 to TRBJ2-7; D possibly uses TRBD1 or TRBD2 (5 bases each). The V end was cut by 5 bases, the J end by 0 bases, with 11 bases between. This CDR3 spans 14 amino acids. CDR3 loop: CASSPGPSSYEQYF. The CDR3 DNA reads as TGTGCCAGCAGTCCGGGACCGTCCTCCTACGAGCAGTACTTC.

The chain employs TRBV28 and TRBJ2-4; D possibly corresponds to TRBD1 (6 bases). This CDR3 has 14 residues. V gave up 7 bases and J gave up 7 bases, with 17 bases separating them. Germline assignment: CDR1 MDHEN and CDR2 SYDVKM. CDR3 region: CASIGTNFENIQYF. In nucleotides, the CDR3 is TGTGCCAGCATAGGGACAAACTTTGAGAACATTCAGTACTTC.

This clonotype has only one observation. CDR3 nucleotides: TGCGCCAGCAGCTGGAGGGCCGCCTACGAGCAGTACTTC. Protein sequence: CASSWRAAYEQYF. The chain has TRBV5-1 and TRBJ2-7; a weak D match, TRBD2 (6 bases). V shed 3 bases and J shed 2 bases, with 9 bases lying between them. The CDR3 length is 13 residues. Germline CDR1 SGHRS, CDR2 YFSETQ.

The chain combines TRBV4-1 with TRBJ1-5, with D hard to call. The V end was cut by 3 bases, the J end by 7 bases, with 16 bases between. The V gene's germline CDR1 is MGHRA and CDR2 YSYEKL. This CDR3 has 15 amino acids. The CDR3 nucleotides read TGCGCCAGCAGCCACCCCGGGTACCCGCCACAGCCCCAGCATTTT. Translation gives CASSHPGYPPQPQHF.

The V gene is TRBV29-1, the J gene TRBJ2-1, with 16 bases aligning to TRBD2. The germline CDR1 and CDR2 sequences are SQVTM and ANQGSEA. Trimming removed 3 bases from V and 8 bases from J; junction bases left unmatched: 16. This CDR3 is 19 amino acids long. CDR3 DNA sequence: TGCAGCGTTGAGACTGGGACTAGCGGGAGGGCCCGGGTCGCCGATGAGCAGTTCTTC. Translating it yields CSVETGTSGRARVADEQFF.

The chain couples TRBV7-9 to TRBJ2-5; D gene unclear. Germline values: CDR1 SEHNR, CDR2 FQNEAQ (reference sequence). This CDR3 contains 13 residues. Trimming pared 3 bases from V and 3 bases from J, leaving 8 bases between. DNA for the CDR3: TGTGCCAGCAGCTTTGCACCCGAAGAGACCCAGTACTTC. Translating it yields CASSFAPEETQYF.

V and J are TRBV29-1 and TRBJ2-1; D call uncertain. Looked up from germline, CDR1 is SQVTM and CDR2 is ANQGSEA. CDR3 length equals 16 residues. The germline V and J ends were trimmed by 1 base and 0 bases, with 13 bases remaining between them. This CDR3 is CSVEGFAEISYNEQFF. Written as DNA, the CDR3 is TGCAGCGTTGAAGGGTTTGCAGAGATCTCCTACAATGAGCAGTTCTTC.

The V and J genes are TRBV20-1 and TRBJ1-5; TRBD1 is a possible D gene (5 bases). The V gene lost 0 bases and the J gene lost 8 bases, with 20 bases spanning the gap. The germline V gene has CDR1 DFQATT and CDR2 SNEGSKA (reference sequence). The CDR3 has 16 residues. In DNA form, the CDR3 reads TGCAGTGCTAGAGATAGGTCGGGGGAGGGAGTGGAGCCCCAGCATTTT. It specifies CSARDRSGEGVEPQHF.

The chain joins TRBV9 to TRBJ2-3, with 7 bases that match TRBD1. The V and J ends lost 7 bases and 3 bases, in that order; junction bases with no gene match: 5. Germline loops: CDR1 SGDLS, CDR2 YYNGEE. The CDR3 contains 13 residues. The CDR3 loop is CASRGQLTDTQYF. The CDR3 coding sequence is TGTGCCAGCCGGGGACAGTTAACAGATACGCAGTATTTT.

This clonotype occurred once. CDR3 amino acids: CASSLTIYGGYTF. The CDR3 coding sequence is TGTGCCAGCAGTTTGACTATCTATGGTGGCTACACCTTC. The chain carries TRBV28 and TRBJ1-2; D uncertain. The CDR3 has 13 amino acids. V was cut by 3 bases and J by 7 bases, with 12 bases left in between. Germline lookup yields CDR1 MDHEN and CDR2 SYDVKM.

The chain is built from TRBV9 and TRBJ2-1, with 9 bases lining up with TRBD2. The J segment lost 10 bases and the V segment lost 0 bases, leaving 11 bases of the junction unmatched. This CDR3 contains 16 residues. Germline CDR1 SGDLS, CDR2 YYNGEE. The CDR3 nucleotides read TGTGCCAGCAGCGTAGGAATGACTAGCGGTGTGGGGGAGCAGTTCTTC. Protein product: CASSVGMTSGVGEQFF.

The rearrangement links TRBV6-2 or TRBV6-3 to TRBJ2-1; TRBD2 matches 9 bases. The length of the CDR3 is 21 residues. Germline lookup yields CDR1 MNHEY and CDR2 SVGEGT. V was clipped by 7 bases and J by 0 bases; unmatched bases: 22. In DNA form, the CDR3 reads TGTGCCAGCAATAGGTGGCGAGCGGGAGGTAGTACAGCGAGCTCCTACAATGAGCAGTTCTTC. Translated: CASNRWRAGGSTASSYNEQFF.

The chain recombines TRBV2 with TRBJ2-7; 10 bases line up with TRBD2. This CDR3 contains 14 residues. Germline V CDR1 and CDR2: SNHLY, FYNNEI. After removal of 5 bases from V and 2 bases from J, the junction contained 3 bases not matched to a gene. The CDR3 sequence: CASSRTSGTYEQYF. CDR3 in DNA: TGTGCCAGCAGTCGGACTAGCGGTACCTACGAGCAGTACTTC.

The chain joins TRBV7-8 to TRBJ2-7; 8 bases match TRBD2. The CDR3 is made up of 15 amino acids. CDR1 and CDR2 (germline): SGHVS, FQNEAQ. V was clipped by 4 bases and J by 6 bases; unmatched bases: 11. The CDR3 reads CASSSHPGLGTEQYF. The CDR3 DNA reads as TGTGCCAGCAGCTCGCACCCGGGACTAGGGACCGAGCAGTACTTC. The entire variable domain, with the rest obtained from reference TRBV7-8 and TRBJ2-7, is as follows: GAGVSQSPRYKVAKRGQDVALRCDPISGHVSLFWYQQALGQGPEFLTYFQNEAQLDKSGLPSDRFFAERPEGSVSTLKIQRTQQEDSAVYLCASSSHPGLGTEQYFGPGTRLTVT.

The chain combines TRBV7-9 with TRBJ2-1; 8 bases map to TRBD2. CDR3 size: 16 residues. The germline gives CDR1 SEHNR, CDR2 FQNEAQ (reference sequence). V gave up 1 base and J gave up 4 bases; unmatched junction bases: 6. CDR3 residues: CASSLEEAGGYNEQFF. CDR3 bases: TGTGCCAGCAGCTTAGAGGAGGCGGGGGGTTACAATGAGCAGTTCTTC. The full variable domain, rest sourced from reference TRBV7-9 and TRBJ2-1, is DTGVSQNPRHKITKRGQNVTFRCDPISEHNRLYWYRQTLGQGPEFLTYFQNEAQLEKSRLLSDRFSAERPKGSFSTLEIQRTEQGDSAMYLCASSLEEAGGYNEQFFGPGTRLTVL.

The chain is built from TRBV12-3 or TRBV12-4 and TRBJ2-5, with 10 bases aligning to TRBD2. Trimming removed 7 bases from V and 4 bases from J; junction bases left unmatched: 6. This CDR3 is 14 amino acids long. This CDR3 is CASTTAGGRETQYF. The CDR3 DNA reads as TGTGCCAGCACTACAGCGGGGGGGCGAGAGACCCAGTACTTC.

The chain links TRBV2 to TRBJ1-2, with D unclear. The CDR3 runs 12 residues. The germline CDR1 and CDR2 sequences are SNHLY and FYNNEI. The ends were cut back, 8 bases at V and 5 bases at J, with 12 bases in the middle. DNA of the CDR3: TGTGCCAGCTTCGAGGGCCCTTATGGCTACACCTTC. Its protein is CASFEGPYGYTF.

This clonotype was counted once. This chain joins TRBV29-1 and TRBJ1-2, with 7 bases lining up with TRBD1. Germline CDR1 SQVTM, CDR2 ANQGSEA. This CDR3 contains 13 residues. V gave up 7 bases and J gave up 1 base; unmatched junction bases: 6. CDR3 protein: CSATGEDNYGYTF. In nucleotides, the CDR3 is TGCAGCGCCACAGGGGAAGATAACTATGGCTACACCTTC.

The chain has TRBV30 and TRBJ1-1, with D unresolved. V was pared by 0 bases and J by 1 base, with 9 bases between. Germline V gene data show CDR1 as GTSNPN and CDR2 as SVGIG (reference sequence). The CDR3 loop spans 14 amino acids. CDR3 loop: CAWSVGYGNTEAFF. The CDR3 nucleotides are TGTGCCTGGAGTGTTGGATACGGGAACACTGAAGCTTTCTTT. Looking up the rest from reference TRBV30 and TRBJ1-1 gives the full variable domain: SQTIHQWPATLVQPVGSPLSLECTVEGTSNPNLYWYRQAAGRGLQLLFYSVGIGQISSEVPQNLSASRPQDRQFILSSKKLLLSDSGFYLCAWSVGYGNTEAFFGQGTRLTVV.

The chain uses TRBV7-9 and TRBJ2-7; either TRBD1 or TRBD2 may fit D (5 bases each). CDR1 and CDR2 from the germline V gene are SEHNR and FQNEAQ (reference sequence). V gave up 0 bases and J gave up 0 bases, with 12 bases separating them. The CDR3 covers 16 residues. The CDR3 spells CASSLASGTDSYEQYF. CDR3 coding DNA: TGTGCCAGCAGCTTAGCCTCCGGGACGGACTCCTACGAGCAGTACTTC. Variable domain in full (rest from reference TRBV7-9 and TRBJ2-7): DTGVSQNPRHKITKRGQNVTFRCDPISEHNRLYWYRQTLGQGPEFLTYFQNEAQLEKSRLLSDRFSAERPKGSFSTLEIQRTEQGDSAMYLCASSLASGTDSYEQYFGPGTRLTVT.

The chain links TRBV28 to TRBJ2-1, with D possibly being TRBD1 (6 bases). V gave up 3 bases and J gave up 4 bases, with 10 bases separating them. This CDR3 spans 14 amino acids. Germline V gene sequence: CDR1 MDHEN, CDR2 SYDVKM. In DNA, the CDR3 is TGTGCCAGCAGTTTTTTACAGGGTTACAATGAGCAGTTCTTC. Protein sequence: CASSFLQGYNEQFF. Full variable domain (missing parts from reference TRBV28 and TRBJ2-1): DVKVTQSSRYLVKRTGEKVFLECVQDMDHENMFWYRQDPGLGLRLIYFSYDVKMKEKGDIPEGYSVSREKKERFSLILESASTNQTSMYLCASSFLQGYNEQFFGPGTRLTVL.

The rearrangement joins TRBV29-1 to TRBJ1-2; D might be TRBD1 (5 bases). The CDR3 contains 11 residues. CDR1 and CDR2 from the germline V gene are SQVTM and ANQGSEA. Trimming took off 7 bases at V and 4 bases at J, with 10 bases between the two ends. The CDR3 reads CSGRDVYGYTF. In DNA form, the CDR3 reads TGCAGCGGCCGGGACGTCTATGGCTACACCTTC.

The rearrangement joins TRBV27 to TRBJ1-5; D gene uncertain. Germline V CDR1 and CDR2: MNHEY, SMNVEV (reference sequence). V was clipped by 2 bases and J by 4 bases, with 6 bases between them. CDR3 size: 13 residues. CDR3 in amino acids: CASSLIRNQPQHF. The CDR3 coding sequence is TGTGCCAGCAGTTTAATACGAAATCAGCCCCAGCATTTT.

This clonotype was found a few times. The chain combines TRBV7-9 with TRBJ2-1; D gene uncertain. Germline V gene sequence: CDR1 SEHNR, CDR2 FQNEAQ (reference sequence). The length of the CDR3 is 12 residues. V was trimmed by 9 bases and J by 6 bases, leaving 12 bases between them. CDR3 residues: CASSLGLNEQFF. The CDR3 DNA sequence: TGTGCCAGTAGCCTTGGTCTCAATGAGCAGTTCTTC.